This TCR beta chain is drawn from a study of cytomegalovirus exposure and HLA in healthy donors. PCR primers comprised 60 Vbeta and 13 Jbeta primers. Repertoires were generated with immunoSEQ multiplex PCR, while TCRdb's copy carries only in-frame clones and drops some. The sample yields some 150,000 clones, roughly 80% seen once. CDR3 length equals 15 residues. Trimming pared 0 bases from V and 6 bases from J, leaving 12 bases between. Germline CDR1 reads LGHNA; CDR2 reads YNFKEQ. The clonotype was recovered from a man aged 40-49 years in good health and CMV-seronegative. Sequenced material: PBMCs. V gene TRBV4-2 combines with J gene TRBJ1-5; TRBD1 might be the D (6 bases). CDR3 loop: CASSQDEGVSQPQHF. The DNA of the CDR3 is TGTGCCAGCAGCCAAGATGAGGGGGTGAGTCAGCCCCAGCATTTT.